Each of the 23 T cell receptor beta chains below was sequenced from the same sample in a study of breast tumors, draining lymph nodes, adjacent tissues. The lymph nodes were axillary draining lymph nodes from breast cancer patients. TCRdb re-analysed the multiplex PCR reads in MiXCR, keeping a single row per CDR3 protein. The top ten hold 4% to 5.5% of the sample, which has 150,000 to 250,000 distinct CDR3 sequences, approximately 33% seen once. The sequencing sample was made of axillary lymph node tissue. These receptors originate from a female donor with breast cancer. Some clones in this sample may be carry-over from other donors' samples.

The sample holds many counts of this clonotype. This chain links TRBV10-2 with TRBJ2-3; D is undetermined. The CDR3 covers 13 residues. The ends were cut back, 8 bases at V and 0 bases at J, with 9 bases in the middle. CDR1 and CDR2 from the germline V gene are WSHSY and SAAADI. The CDR3 sequence is CASVMTSTDTQYF. For the CDR3, the DNA is TGCGCCAGCGTGATGACGAGCACAGATACGCAGTATTTT.

Many counts were recorded for this clonotype. The chain combines TRBV20-1 with TRBJ2-5; D is uncertain. The V end lost 0 bases, the J end lost 1 base, and 6 bases lay between the germline ends. In germline, CDR1 is DFQATT, CDR2 SNEGSKA (reference sequence). The CDR3 contains 13 residues. The CDR3 DNA reads TGCAGTGCTAGAGATTCTAGCCAAGAGACCCAGTACTTC. This gives the protein CSARDSSQETQYF.

This clonotype was counted ten times or more. The V and J genes are TRBV7-9 and TRBJ1-2, with TRBD1 as a possible D gene (5 bases). The CDR3 is 13 residues long. V was shortened by 2 bases and J by 3 bases, with 7 bases between the two germline ends. Per the germline V gene, CDR1 is SEHNR and CDR2 is FQNEAQ (reference sequence). CDR3 amino acids: CASSLQGHYGYTF. For the CDR3, the DNA is TGTGCCAGCAGCTTACAGGGACACTATGGCTACACCTTC.

Many counts were recorded for this clonotype. The CDR3 DNA reads as TGCAGCGTCACCGGGGGGTACACTGAAGCTTTCTTT. This encodes CSVTGGYTEAFF. The chain is built from TRBV29-1 and TRBJ1-1; maybe TRBD1 (5 bases). With 6 bases removed from V and 3 bases from J, the gap between germline ends came to 11 bases. Per the germline V gene, CDR1 is SQVTM and CDR2 is ANQGSEA. CDR3 length: 12 residues. Drawing the rest from reference TRBV29-1 and TRBJ1-1, the complete variable domain is SAVISQKPSRDICQRGTSLTIQCQVDSQVTMMFWYRQQPGQSLTLIATANQGSEATYESGFVIDKFPISRPNLTFSTLTVSNMSPEDSSIYLCSVTGGYTEAFFGQGTRLTVV.

The V call is TRBV27, the J call TRBJ2-1, with 12 bases matching TRBD2. CDR3 length: 16 residues. V shed 5 bases and J 8 bases; nucleotides not matched to a gene: 10. CDR1 is MNHEY and CDR2 is SMNVEV in the germline V gene (reference sequence). CDR3 sequence: CASSPRLAGGQHEQFF. The CDR3 coding sequence is TGTGCCAGCAGTCCACGGCTAGCGGGAGGGCAGCATGAGCAGTTCTTC.

The gene calls are TRBV2 and TRBJ1-5; 9 nucleotides agree with TRBD1. The V gene end was trimmed by 4 bases and the J gene end by 7 bases; junction bases not matched to a gene: 5. The germline CDR1 and CDR2 sequences are SNHLY and FYNNEI. This CDR3 spans 14 amino acids. The CDR3: CASSGGGQGQPQHF. The CDR3 DNA reads as TGTGCCAGCAGTGGGGGGGGACAGGGCCAGCCCCAGCATTTT. Combining the CDR3 with reference TRBV2 and TRBJ1-5 gives the whole variable domain EPEVTQTPSHQVTQMGQEVILRCVPISNHLYFYWYRQILGQKVEFLVSFYNNEISEKSEIFDDQFSVERPDGSNFTLKIRSTKLEDSAMYFCASSGGGQGQPQHFGDGTRLSIL.

This clonotype was observed many times. The chain joins TRBV20-1 to TRBJ2-4; no firm D call. The CDR3 is made up of 16 amino acids. CDR1 is DFQATT, CDR2 SNEGSKA, per germline (reference sequence). With 0 bases removed from V and 2 bases from J, the gap between germline ends came to 14 bases. The chain's CDR3 is CSARDRSGSTKNIQYF. In DNA, the CDR3 is TGCAGTGCTAGAGACAGGTCCGGCAGTACCAAAAACATTCAGTACTTC.

The sample holds many counts of this clonotype. The chain uses TRBV20-1 and TRBJ1-3, with D perhaps TRBD1 (5 bases). Germline V gene lookup returns CDR1 DFQATT and CDR2 SNEGSKA (reference sequence). The CDR3 is 14 amino acids. The V and J ends lost 1 base and 2 bases respectively, with 9 bases between them. The CDR3 coding sequence is TGCAGTGCTAGAGGGGGGACTGCTGGAAACACCATATATTTT. Protein: CSARGGTAGNTIYF.

This clonotype was detected ten times or more. This rearrangement joins TRBV7-6 to TRBJ2-5; a possible D gene is TRBD2 (6 bases). Trimming removed 1 base at V and 1 base at J, with 10 bases between. This CDR3 comprises 15 residues. Germline assignment: CDR1 SGHVS and CDR2 FNYEAQ. Written as DNA, the CDR3 is TGTGCCAGCAGCTTAGGGGTGGGGGGCCAAGAGACCCAGTACTTC. The encoded protein is CASSLGVGGQETQYF.

The rearrangement uses TRBV4-2 and TRBJ2-7, with D perhaps TRBD2 (5 bases). Germline loops: CDR1 LGHNA, CDR2 YNFKEQ. The V end was cut by 3 bases, the J end by 5 bases, with 5 bases between. CDR3 length equals 11 residues. CDR3 coding DNA: TGTGCCAGCAGCCAGCGGGACGAGCAGTACTTC. It translates to CASSQRDEQYF.

Of note for this clonotype: At one end, the junction sequence differs from germline, possibly due to a read error. DNA of the CDR3: TGTGCCAGCAGCCTAGCCGGGACAGGGGGCAGGGAGCAGTACTTC. Its protein is CASSLAGTGGREQYF. The chain has TRBV7-9 and TRBJ2-1; TRBD1 agrees at 12 bases. The DNA end lines up better with TRBJ2-7; the J call may be wrong. CDR1 SEHNR and CDR2 FQNEAQ come from the germline V gene (reference sequence). The CDR3 runs 15 residues.

The chain is built from TRBV7-9 and TRBJ2-4; TRBD1 or TRBD2 may be the D gene (7 bases each). V was trimmed by 11 bases and J by 3 bases, leaving 20 bases between them. The CDR3 runs 15 residues. The germline V gene encodes CDR1 SEHNR and CDR2 FQNEAQ (reference sequence). The CDR3 DNA sequence: TGTGCCCCCCCCGGGAGGACAGGAGGCAAAAACATTCAGTACTTC. It encodes CAPPGRTGGKNIQYF.

The chain is built from TRBV20-1 and TRBJ2-5, with TRBD1 matching over 7 bases. Trimming at V came to 6 bases and at J to 1 base, leaving 11 bases not matched to a gene. CDR1 DFQATT and CDR2 SNEGSKA come from the germline V gene (reference sequence). This CDR3 has 15 residues. The CDR3 nucleotides read TGCAGTGCCATGAGGACAGGACAGCCCCAAGAGACCCAGTACTTC. As protein: CSAMRTGQPQETQYF.

This clonotype was counted between two and nine times. The chain links TRBV18 to TRBJ2-4; D unclear. This CDR3 comprises 13 residues. The V end was cut by 3 bases, the J end by 8 bases, with 11 bases between. In germline, CDR1 is KGHSH, CDR2 LQKENI. The chain's CDR3 is CASSPSAGDIQYF. DNA of the CDR3: TGTGCCAGCTCACCCTCCGCTGGGGACATTCAGTACTTC.

The chain recombines TRBV10-3 with TRBJ1-2; D is perhaps TRBD1 (6 bases). Trimming cost V 2 bases and J 5 bases, with 15 bases left between them. The CDR3 is 15 amino acids. CDR1 is ENHRY and CDR2 is SYGVKD in the germline V gene. The CDR3, as DNA: TGTGCCATCAGTGAGGCAGGGGATACGCAGTATGGCTACACCTTC. It is translated as CAISEAGDTQYGYTF.

As concerns this clonotype: This may stem from a read error, because a much larger clone lies one nucleotide away. The chain employs TRBV29-1 and TRBJ1-5; 7 nucleotides agree with TRBD1. The CDR3 is 14 residues long. The germline gives CDR1 SQVTM, CDR2 ANQGSEA. The CDR3 sequence: CSFSTGVRNRPQHF. Written as DNA, the CDR3 is TGCAGCTTCTCTACAGGGGTTCGCAATCGGCCCCAGCATTTT.

The gene calls are TRBV20-1 and TRBJ1-5, with D hard to call. V was trimmed by 5 bases and J by 14 bases, leaving 16 bases between them. This CDR3 has 11 residues. The V gene's germline CDR1 is DFQATT and CDR2 SNEGSKA (reference sequence). In nucleotides, the CDR3 is TGCAGTGCTGCCCCGGGCAGCTACGAGCATTTT. This translates into CSAAPGSYEHF.

With respect to this clonotype: This may be a read error, as it is one base from a much larger clone. Because it lacks the conserved phenylalanine or tryptophan at the end, this CDR3 is likely a read error. CDR3 DNA sequence: TGTGCCAGCAGCCGGCTAGACGATCGGGAGCAGTTCTCC. Protein product: CASSRLDDREQFS. The J gene is TRBJ2-1, the V gene TRBV6-1, with D unresolved. CDR1 is MNHNS, CDR2 SASEGT, per germline. The CDR3 sequence is 13 residues long. Trimming took off 6 bases at V and 10 bases at J, with 16 bases between the two ends.

As regards this clonotype: It is unclear where the CDR3 begins or ends on the DNA, so no DNA is shown, and the CDR3 is as TCRdb lists it. This sequence joins TRBV11-3 and TRBJ2-5; the table calls TRBD1, which could not be checked here. Germline V lookup: CDR1 SGHNT, CDR2 YENEEA. The CDR3 is made up of 20 amino acids, end residues included. The CDR3 spells CASSLAGGTEAFFGQETQYF.

In its sample, this clonotype was seen many times. The chain combines TRBV5-5 with TRBJ2-6; D is undetermined. CDR3 length equals 16 residues. The V and J ends lost 3 bases and 0 bases respectively, with 10 bases between them. CDR1 and CDR2 (germline): SGHKS, YYEKEE (reference sequence). The CDR3 protein is CASSSLQSSGANVLTF. CDR3 sequence (DNA): TGTGCCAGCAGCTCCCTACAAAGCTCTGGGGCCAACGTCCTGACTTTC.

The chain is built from TRBV2 and TRBJ2-1; 9 bases are shared with TRBD2. CDR3 length equals 14 residues. Germline loops: CDR1 SNHLY, CDR2 FYNNEI. V dropped 5 bases and J dropped 12; count of bases not matched to a gene: 11. This CDR3 reads CASSFSGSTDTQFF. CDR3 DNA sequence: TGTGCCAGCAGTTTTAGCGGGAGTACAGATACGCAGTTCTTC.

This clonotype was seen a few times. This clone may be a read error of a much larger clone one base away. The rearrangement uses TRBV20-1 and TRBJ2-1, with 7 bases fitting TRBD2. Germline-derived CDR1 and CDR2 are DFQATT and SNEGSKA (reference sequence). V lost 0 bases, J lost 5 bases, and 13 bases stayed unmatched. The CDR3 has 17 amino acids. DNA for the CDR3: TGCAGTGCTAGAGAGTTGGGTGGGACTACCCATCACAATGAGCAGTTCTTC. Translated: CSARELGGTTHHNEQFF.

The chain recombines TRBV7-9 with TRBJ2-5; TRBD1 is a possible D gene (5 bases). V lost 4 bases, J lost 5 bases, and 11 bases lay in between. Looked up from germline, CDR1 is SEHNR and CDR2 is FQNEAQ (reference sequence). CDR3 size: 13 residues. This chain's CDR3 is CASSWGFGETQYF. The CDR3 nucleotides are TGTGCCAGCAGCTGGGGCTTTGGGGAGACCCAGTACTTC. Complete variable domain (other parts from reference TRBV7-9 and TRBJ2-5): DTGVSQNPRHKITKRGQNVTFRCDPISEHNRLYWYRQTLGQGPEFLTYFQNEAQLEKSRLLSDRFSAERPKGSFSTLEIQRTEQGDSAMYLCASSWGFGETQYFGPGTRLLVL.